A single sample is the source of the 7 T cell receptor beta chains below, sequenced in a study of beta chain features in type 1 diabetes. Their specific antigens are unknown. Study-level findings and limits: When Type 1 diabetes patients were examined, their TCRB CDR3s proved moderately but significantly shorter in all four CD4+ subsets.

The whole isolated RNA underwent reverse transcription, so sequencing captured expressed TCRB transcripts. Profiling relied on immunoSEQ multiplex PCR, and the TCRdb table lists in-frame clones only, not all of them. The table has 500,000 to 650,000 clones, around 12% seen once; the top ten hold more than 0.09%. The sample was naive CD4+ T cells from blood. The receptors were sampled from a man aged 25-40 years with type 1 diabetes.

In its sample, this clone was seen a few times. V and J are TRBV7-2 and TRBJ2-1, with D tentatively TRBD1 or TRBD2 (5 bases each). The CDR3 loop spans 15 amino acids. V gave up 4 bases and J gave up 6 bases, with 16 bases separating them. Germline V gives CDR1 SGHTA, CDR2 FQGNSA. The CDR3 DNA reads TGTGCCAGCAGCTCATGGGCTAGCCAGGGCAATGAGCAGTTCTTC. It encodes CASSSWASQGNEQFF.

The chain uses TRBV5-1 and TRBJ1-6; a possible D gene is TRBD1 (5 bases). With 4 bases removed from V and 10 bases from J, the gap between germline ends came to 21 bases. This CDR3 has 16 amino acids. Germline V gene lookup returns CDR1 SGHRS and CDR2 YFSETQ. CDR3 in amino acids: CASSGSGPQGGSPLHF. CDR3 nucleotide sequence: TGCGCCAGCAGCGGGTCCGGGCCCCAGGGAGGGTCACCCCTCCACTTT.

The chain joins TRBV4-2 to TRBJ2-2, with D perhaps matching TRBD2 (6 bases). The CDR3 covers 16 residues. CDR1 LGHNA and CDR2 YNFKEQ come from the germline V gene. The V end was cut by 3 bases, the J end by 9 bases, with 20 bases between. CDR3 in amino acids: CASSQGLIAGKRELFF. The CDR3 coding sequence is TGTGCCAGCAGCCAGGGGTTAATCGCGGGAAAAAGGGAGCTGTTTTTT.

The chain has TRBV7-9 and TRBJ2-7; no reliable D call. This CDR3 comprises 13 residues. CDR1 is SEHNR, CDR2 FQNEAQ, per germline (reference sequence). The ends were cut back, 0 bases at V and 4 bases at J, with 7 bases in the middle. CDR3 residues: CASSLAETYEQYF. DNA for the CDR3: TGTGCCAGCAGCTTAGCCGAGACTTACGAGCAGTACTTC. The complete variable domain, with remaining parts taken from reference TRBV7-9 and TRBJ2-7, reads DTGVSQNPRHKITKRGQNVTFRCDPISEHNRLYWYRQTLGQGPEFLTYFQNEAQLEKSRLLSDRFSAERPKGSFSTLEIQRTEQGDSAMYLCASSLAETYEQYFGPGTRLTVT.

The rearrangement links TRBV7-9 to TRBJ2-4; D tentatively reads TRBD1 or TRBD2 (5 bases each). Germline values: CDR1 SEHNR, CDR2 FQNEAQ (reference sequence). The CDR3 length is 16 residues. The V gene lost 3 bases and the J gene lost 4 bases, with 16 bases spanning the gap. This CDR3 is CASSLGNRDGKNIQYF. DNA for the CDR3: TGTGCCAGCAGCTTGGGGAACCGGGACGGAAAAAACATTCAGTACTTC.

This clone was observed a few times. This sample also contains other DNA sequences that code for the same CDR3. The rearrangement joins TRBV28 to TRBJ2-5; TRBD1 aligns across 10 bases. CDR3 size: 14 residues. Germline V lookup: CDR1 MDHEN, CDR2 SYDVKM. The trim removed 4 bases at V and 2 bases at J, leaving 1 base unmatched. The CDR3, as DNA: TGTGCCAGCAGTTCGGGACAGGGGCAAGAGACCCAGTACTTC. Its protein is CASSSGQGQETQYF. Supplemented by reference TRBV28 and TRBJ2-5, the full variable domain reads DVKVTQSSRYLVKRTGEKVFLECVQDMDHENMFWYRQDPGLGLRLIYFSYDVKMKEKGDIPEGYSVSREKKERFSLILESASTNQTSMYLCASSSGQGQETQYFGPGTRLLVL.

The rearrangement links TRBV10-3 to TRBJ2-7; a weak D match, TRBD1 (5 bases). From germline, CDR1 is ENHRY and CDR2 SYGVKD. This CDR3 has 13 residues. Trimming took off 7 bases at V and 6 bases at J, with 16 bases between the two ends. CDR3 protein: CAIIGDKQGEQYF. CDR3 DNA sequence: TGTGCCATCATTGGGGATAAGCAGGGCGAGCAGTACTTC.